Sequencing of this TCR beta chain was carried out in a study of regulatory T cells in long-lasting Graves disease. Per germline, CDR1 MNHEY and CDR2 SVGEGT. V gave up 5 bases and J gave up 9 bases, with 20 bases separating them. The CDR3 is 15 amino acids. This clonotype was seen a few times. The TCR beta library used iRepertoire HTBI primers with Arm-PCR amplification of CDR3. TCRdb reprocessed the multiplex PCR reads with MiXCR, giving one entry per CDR3 protein. The sample records about 310,000 distinct CDR3 sequences, 22% being singletons. Stated time point: persistent/refractory GD, antithyroid drugs over 5 years with positive TRAb. Scientists built the TCR library using RNA that was extracted from PBMCs.

The rearrangement uses TRBV6-2 or TRBV6-3 and TRBJ1-3, with a weak D call TRBD1 (5 bases). The clonotype was recovered from a female donor with Graves disease. The source was peripheral blood mononuclear cells (PBMCs), collected when the disease was refractory, from a patient treated with antithyroid drugs. DNA for the CDR3: TGTGCCAGCAGTGATACCCCCGGGGCTTGGGGCACCATATATTTT. Protein: CASSDTPGAWGTIYF.